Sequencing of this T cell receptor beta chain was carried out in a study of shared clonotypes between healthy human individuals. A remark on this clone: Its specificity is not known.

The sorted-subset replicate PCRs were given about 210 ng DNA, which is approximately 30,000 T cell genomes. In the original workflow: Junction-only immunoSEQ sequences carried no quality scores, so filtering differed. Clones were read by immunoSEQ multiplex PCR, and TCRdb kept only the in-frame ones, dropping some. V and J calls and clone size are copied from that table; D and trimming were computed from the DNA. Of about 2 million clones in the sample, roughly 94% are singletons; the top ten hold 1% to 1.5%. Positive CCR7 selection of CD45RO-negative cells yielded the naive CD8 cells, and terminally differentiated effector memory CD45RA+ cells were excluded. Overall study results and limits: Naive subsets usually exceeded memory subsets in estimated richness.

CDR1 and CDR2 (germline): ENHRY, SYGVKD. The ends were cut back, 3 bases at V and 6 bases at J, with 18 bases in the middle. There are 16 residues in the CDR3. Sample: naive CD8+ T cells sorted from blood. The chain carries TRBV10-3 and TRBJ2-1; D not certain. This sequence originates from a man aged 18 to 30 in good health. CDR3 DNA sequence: TGTGCCATCAGTGAAAGGGTAACAGAGATTTTCAATGAGCAGTTCTTC. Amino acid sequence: CAISERVTEIFNEQFF.